The clone carrying this TCR beta chain showed up just a few times. MiXCR, run by TCRdb on the 5' RACE reads, gives a single entry per CDR3 protein. The sample consists of 110,000 to 150,000 distinct CDR3 sequences, almost 25% of them appearing once. The sample is drawn from a study of T-cell memory formation after mild COVID-19. V was shortened by 4 bases and J by 7 bases, with 11 bases between the two germline ends. CDR3 length equals 13 residues. The rearrangement joins TRBV12-3 or TRBV12-4 to TRBJ2-1; no definite D call. This receptor was identified in an adult woman who had mild COVID-19 (a few samples of this study predate the infection). Cell type and time point are not known. Sequencing was performed on PBMCs or a T cell subset sorted from them (not recorded which). The CDR3 is CASSSPPGNEQFF. The CDR3 DNA follows: TGTGCCAGCAGTTCACCTCCCGGGAATGAGCAGTTCTTC.